In its sample, the clone carrying this TCR beta chain was seen a few times. Original processing methods: For nucleated cells, counts were estimated from reference gene primer amplification. TCRdb keeps only in-frame clones here, not all; method: immunoSEQ multiplex PCR. D and trimming were read from the DNA, whereas the V and J calls and clone size are those reported in that table. The table records over 85,000 clones, about 85% of them present only once. The data originate from a study of blood T cell repertoires in COVID-19. Study summary: From T cells, B-cell-depleted T cells, or PBMCs came the material, which was cDNA or gDNA.

Sample: peripheral blood. The source of this sequence is a man in his sixties or seventies with acute or convalescent COVID-19.

The chain's CDR3 is CAISESPFRGNYGYTF. The CDR3, as DNA: TGTGCCATCAGTGAGTCCCCCTTCAGGGGGAACTATGGCTACACCTTC. The V and J genes are TRBV10-3 and TRBJ1-2, with 7 bases identical to TRBD1. The CDR3 sequence is 16 residues long. V shed 0 bases and J 2 bases; nucleotides not matched to a gene: 6. The germline CDR1 and CDR2 sequences are ENHRY and SYGVKD.